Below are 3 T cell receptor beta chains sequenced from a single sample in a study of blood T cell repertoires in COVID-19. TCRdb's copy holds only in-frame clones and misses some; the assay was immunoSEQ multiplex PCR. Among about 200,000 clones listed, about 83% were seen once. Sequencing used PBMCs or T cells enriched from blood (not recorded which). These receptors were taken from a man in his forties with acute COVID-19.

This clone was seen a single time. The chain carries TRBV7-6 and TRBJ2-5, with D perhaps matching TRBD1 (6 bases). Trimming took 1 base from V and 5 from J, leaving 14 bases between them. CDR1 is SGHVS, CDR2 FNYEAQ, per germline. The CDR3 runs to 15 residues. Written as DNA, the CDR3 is TGTGCCAGCAGCTTAGAAGGGGGACCCCGGGAGACCCAGTACTTC. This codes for CASSLEGGPRETQYF.

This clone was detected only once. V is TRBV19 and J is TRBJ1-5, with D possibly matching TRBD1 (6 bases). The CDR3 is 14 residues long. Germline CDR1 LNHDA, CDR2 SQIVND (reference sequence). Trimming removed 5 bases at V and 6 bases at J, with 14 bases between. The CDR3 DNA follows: TGTGCCAGTAGTCGGGGGGGCCTTATTCAGCCCCAGCATTTT. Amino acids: CASSRGGLIQPQHF.

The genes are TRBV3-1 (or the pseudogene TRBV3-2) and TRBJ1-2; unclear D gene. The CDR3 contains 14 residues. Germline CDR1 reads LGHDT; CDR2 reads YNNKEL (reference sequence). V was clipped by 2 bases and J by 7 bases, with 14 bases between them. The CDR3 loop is CASSQRSGEGGYTF. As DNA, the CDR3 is TGTGCCAGCAGCCAAAGGTCAGGAGAGGGTGGCTACACCTTC.